This entry features one TCR beta chain sequence. The sample belongs to a study of blood T cell repertoires in COVID-19. On the study more broadly: The cDNA or gDNA used as material had been derived from T cells, B-cell-depleted T cells, or PBMCs.

Participant reports of clinical history set cohort assignment. As originally analysed: Reference gene primer amplification gave estimated nucleated cell counts. Sequencing used immunoSEQ multiplex PCR; TCRdb keeps in-frame clones, though not all of them. V and J calls plus clone size are reproduced from that table; the DNA served to infer D and trimming. The table records approximately 310,000 clones, over 75% of them present only once. The germline V gene encodes CDR1 MGHDK and CDR2 SYGVNS. The CDR3 sequence is 15 residues long. Unmatched junction bases numbered 7, after V lost 1 base and J lost 10 bases.

The sequenced sample was PBMCs or T cells enriched from blood (not recorded which). The receptor comes from a man aged 30-40 years who had recovered from COVID-19. The rearrangement links TRBV25-1 to TRBJ1-6, with 7 bases fitting TRBD1. The CDR3 nucleotides read TGTGCCAGCAGTGAATTTCTAGGGGACAGCTCACCCCTCCACTTT. Amino acid sequence: CASSEFLGDSSPLHF.